A selection of T cell receptor beta chains follows, all from one sample in a study of radiotherapy plus CTLA-4 blockade in lung cancer. Some clones are missing from TCRdb's copy, which holds only in-frame ones; the method was immunoSEQ multiplex PCR. The data show some 80,000 clones, approximately 80% seen once. The sample consisted of peripheral blood, taken from a patient treated with radiotherapy plus ipilimumab. All receptors derive from a human donor with non-small cell lung cancer who had stable disease on radiotherapy plus ipilimumab. Each CDR3 is given with its conserved first and last residue. A D gene is named only where the DNA matches it firmly. Expanded clones get a size class; other rows say once, few or many, or leave the size out.

- | TRBJ1-4 | TRBV7-3 | - | TGTGCCAGCAGCTTAGAGCGGGCCTCTAATGAAAAACTGTTTTTT | CASSLERASNEKLFF
TRBD2 | TRBJ2-7 | TRBV5-5 | - | TGTGCCAGCAGCTTTGCCGGGACTAGCGGGGGAAGCTCCTACGAGCAGTACTTC | CASSFAGTSGGSSYEQYF
TRBD2 | TRBJ2-7 | TRBV6-5 | - | TGTGCCAGCAGTTACGACGCTAGCGGGAGGGCCGCGAAATCCTTC | CASSYDASGRAAKSF
- | TRBJ2-7 | TRBV28 | - | TGTGCCAGCAGTTTGGCAGGTCCTTTCTCCTACGAGCAGTACTTC | CASSLAGPFSYEQYF
- | TRBJ1-6 | TRBV5-4 | - | TGTGCCAGCAGCCTCCCCGGCACCGGGGATTCACCCCTCCACTTT | CASSLPGTGDSPLHF
TRBD1 | TRBJ2-7 | TRBV28 | - | TGTGCCAGCAGTTCCGGGACAGCATCCTTTAGCTCCTACGAGCAGTACTTC | CASSSGTASFSSYEQYF
TRBD2 | TRBJ2-3 | TRBV30 | - | TGTGCCTGGAGTGTTGGACTAGCGGGGTTTGGAGATACGCAGTATTTT | CAWSVGLAGFGDTQYF
- | TRBJ1-3 | TRBV4-1 | - | TGCGCCAGCAGCCAGCCTTCCGGGCAGGCTCTTCGAAACACCATATATTTT | CASSQPSGQALRNTIYF
- | TRBJ1-2 | TRBV7-9 | - | TGTGCCAGCTCGGCAGGGACTAACTATGGCTACACCTTC | CASSAGTNYGYTF
TRBD2 | TRBJ2-2 | TRBV5-4 | - | TGTGCCAGCAGCTTAGCGGGAGGGGGCACCGGGGAGCTGTTTTTT | CASSLAGGGTGELFF
TRBD2 | TRBJ2-2 | TRBV5-1 | - | TGCGCCAGCAGCTTGCCGGAAAGAGGGACTAGGATATCGAAGGAGCTGTTTTTT | CASSLPERGTRISKELFF
TRBD1 | TRBJ2-7 | TRBV10-2 | - | TGCGCCAGCAGTTTTGCCGGGACAGGGCCGTCCGAGCAGTACTTC | CASSFAGTGPSEQYF
- | TRBJ2-3 | TRBV5-6 | - | TGTGCCAGCAGTTTCCTGGGGGCCAGCACAGATACGCAGTATTTT | CASSFLGASTDTQYF
TRBD1 | TRBJ2-7 | TRBV6-4 | - | TGTGCCAGCAGGGGACAGGAGCAGTACTTC | CASRGQEQYF
TRBD1 | TRBJ2-7 | TRBV6-5 | - | TGTGCCGGCGCCCGGACAGGGGGCTACGAGCAGTACTTC | CAGARTGGYEQYF
TRBD2 | TRBJ2-2 | TRBV4-1 | once | TGCGCCAGCAGCCAGGCTCCCGGAGCGGGAGGGCCAACCGGGGAGCTGTTTTTT | CASSQAPGAGGPTGELFF